A single sample is the source of the 22 T cell receptor beta chains below, sequenced in a study of CD8 T cells in Susac syndrome. Random hexamers were used to reverse transcribe the RNA input (about 0.45 to 1 ug). TCRdb processed the immunoSEQ multiplex PCR reads anew with MiXCR; each CDR3 protein has one entry. Among roughly 300,000 distinct CDR3 sequences listed, around 83% were seen once. Sequences were obtained from CD8+ T cells from PBMCs. The receptor source for this set is a human donor with multiple sclerosis.

The chain uses TRBV7-9 and TRBJ2-7; 9 positions agree with TRBD1. Germline CDR1 and CDR2: SEHNR and FQNEAQ (reference sequence). V trimming: 6 bases; J trimming: 6 bases; junction bases outside the gene matches: 9. The length of the CDR3 is 14 residues. CDR3 coding DNA: TGTGCCAGCAGGGGGACAGGGAGAACGGGCGAGCAGTACTTC. Its translation is CASRGTGRTGEQYF.

The gene calls are TRBV6-2 or TRBV6-3 and TRBJ2-1; D tentatively fits TRBD1 or TRBD2 (5 bases each). V lost 6 bases and J lost 10, with 13 bases in between. Germline V lookup: CDR1 MNHEY, CDR2 SVGEGT. The CDR3 sequence is 12 residues long. CDR3 loop: CASRPGTREQFF. In DNA, the CDR3 is TGTGCCAGCAGACCGGGGACGAGGGAGCAGTTCTTC.

The chain uses TRBV27 and TRBJ2-7, with D maybe TRBD2 (6 bases). Germline V gene lookup returns CDR1 MNHEY and CDR2 SMNVEV (reference sequence). Trimming cost V 3 bases and J 3 bases, with 12 bases left between them. This CDR3 is 14 amino acids long. CDR3 DNA sequence: TGTGCCAGCAGTTTTGGGCGGCGGGGCTACGAGCAGTACTTC. Its translation: CASSFGRRGYEQYF.

This clonotype was found once. This chain connects TRBV28 to TRBJ1-1; TRBD1 is a possible D gene (5 bases). This CDR3 is 15 amino acids long. Trimming took off 2 bases at V and 7 bases at J, with 17 bases between the two ends. Looked up from germline, CDR1 is MDHEN and CDR2 is SYDVKM. In DNA form, the CDR3 reads TGTGCCAGCAGTTTACCGGACATGATGGGTCGTGAAGCTTTCTTT. Protein product: CASSLPDMMGREAFF.

The CDR3 reads CASSYIGWSTEAFF. The CDR3 DNA sequence: TGTGCCAGCAGTTATATAGGGTGGAGCACTGAAGCTTTCTTT. The chain joins TRBV28 to TRBJ1-1; D is uncertain. Trimming left V 4 bases short and J 4 bases short, with 13 bases between. The CDR3 totals 14 residues. Germline V gives CDR1 MDHEN, CDR2 SYDVKM.

This clonotype was recorded once. This chain connects TRBV30 to TRBJ1-1; weak D call: TRBD1 (5 bases). This CDR3 comprises 12 residues. The germline V and J ends were trimmed by 8 bases and 1 base, with 11 bases remaining between them. CDR1 and CDR2 from the germline V gene are GTSNPN and SVGIG (reference sequence). The CDR3 sequence: CARWDRNTEAFF. The DNA of the CDR3 is TGTGCCCGCTGGGACCGGAACACTGAAGCTTTCTTT.

The rearrangement links TRBV6-1 to TRBJ1-5, with 8 bases lining up with TRBD1. The CDR3 covers 16 residues. From germline, CDR1 is MNHNS and CDR2 SASEGT. The ends lost 7 bases at V and 6 bases at J; junction bases unmatched: 14. The CDR3 loop reads CASTHTPDRVGQPQHF. Written as DNA, the CDR3 is TGTGCCAGCACCCATACCCCGGACAGGGTAGGTCAGCCCCAGCATTTT.

The gene calls are TRBV27 and TRBJ2-2, with D maybe TRBD1 (7 bases). Trimming removed 2 bases from V and 0 bases from J, with 10 bases in between. Germline V gives CDR1 MNHEY, CDR2 SMNVEV (reference sequence). CDR3 size: 16 residues. The CDR3 DNA reads TGTGCCAGCAGTTTAGGAGGGGGCGCGAACACCGGGGAGCTGTTTTTT. This translates into CASSLGGGANTGELFF.

CDR3 residues: CASSFDPVYTF. The CDR3 DNA reads TGTGCCAGCAGCTTCGATCCCGTCTACACCTTC. This chain connects TRBV7-2 to TRBJ1-2; D not resolved. The CDR3 length is 11 residues. Per the germline V gene, CDR1 is SGHTA and CDR2 is FQGNSA. Trimming cost V 3 bases and J 10 bases, with 9 bases left between them.

This rearrangement joins TRBV27 to TRBJ1-2, with D possibly matching TRBD1 (6 bases). V lost 8 bases and J 4 bases, leaving 14 bases between the germline ends. Germline CDR1 is MNHEY and CDR2 is SMNVEV (reference sequence). This CDR3 region has 13 residues. CDR3 sequence: CASPERGAYGYTF. The CDR3 region has the DNA TGTGCCAGCCCTGAACGGGGGGCCTATGGCTACACCTTC.

The chain uses TRBV6-5 and TRBJ2-2, with D unresolved. The V and J ends lost 2 bases and 0 bases respectively, with 10 bases between them. There are 16 residues in the CDR3. CDR1 and CDR2 from the germline V gene are MNHEY and SVGAGI. CDR3 amino acids: CASSYGTPANTGELFF. The CDR3 nucleotides are TGTGCCAGCAGTTACGGAACCCCAGCGAACACCGGGGAGCTGTTTTTT.

This sequence joins TRBV30 and TRBJ1-2; 12 nucleotides match TRBD1. This CDR3 comprises 14 residues. V trimming: 2 bases; J trimming: 5 bases; junction bases outside the gene matches: 3. CDR1 is GTSNPN, CDR2 SVGIG, per germline (reference sequence). CDR3 sequence reads: CAWSPGQGAYGYTF. In DNA form, the CDR3 reads TGTGCCTGGAGTCCGGGACAGGGGGCGTATGGCTACACCTTC.

This chain uses TRBV7-2 with TRBJ2-3; D perhaps matches TRBD2 (6 bases). Between the trimmed V and J ends, which lost 4 bases and 4 bases, there was a span of 18 bases. The CDR3 is 16 amino acids. CDR1 SGHTA and CDR2 FQGNSA come from the germline V gene. The CDR3 here is CASSCRDWPYPDTQYF. In DNA, the CDR3 is TGTGCCAGCAGCTGCAGGGACTGGCCCTACCCAGATACGCAGTATTTT.

V and J are TRBV27 and TRBJ1-2, with 7 bases matching TRBD1. The length of the CDR3 is 14 residues. Germline V lookup: CDR1 MNHEY, CDR2 SMNVEV (reference sequence). Trimming at V came to 6 bases and at J to 5 bases, leaving 9 bases not matched to a gene. The CDR3 region has the DNA TGTGCCAGCAGAAACACAGGGGTAGTATATGGCTACACCTTC. This encodes CASRNTGVVYGYTF.

The chain links TRBV7-9 to TRBJ2-5; D unresolved. Deletions cut 5 bases from V and 5 bases from J, with 12 bases between. The CDR3 sequence is 13 residues long. The germline gives CDR1 SEHNR, CDR2 FQNEAQ (reference sequence). CDR3 protein: CASSAARVETQYF. CDR3 in DNA: TGTGCCAGCAGCGCCGCTAGAGTGGAGACCCAGTACTTC.

The genes are TRBV28 and TRBJ2-7, with D unclear. Germline CDR1 is MDHEN and CDR2 is SYDVKM. The CDR3 is 12 residues long. Deletions cut 3 bases from V and 5 bases from J, with 8 bases between. The DNA of the CDR3 is TGTGCCAGCAGTTTGTATGGGGACGAGCAGTACTTC. Protein product: CASSLYGDEQYF.

Concerning this clonotype itself: A much larger clone is a single base away; this may be a read error. The chain recombines TRBV7-4 with TRBJ2-7, with 8 bases lining up with TRBD1. The CDR3 is made up of 13 amino acids. The germline V gene encodes CDR1 SGHVT and CDR2 SQSDAQ. CDR3 DNA sequence: TGTGCCAGCAGGTTAGACAGGGGCTACGAGCAGTACTTC. Residues: CASRLDRGYEQYF.

The rearrangement uses TRBV27 and TRBJ1-1, with TRBD1 matching 8 bases. Trimming took 6 bases from V and 0 from J; bases not matched to a gene: 9. The CDR3 runs to 16 residues. In germline, CDR1 is MNHEY, CDR2 SMNVEV (reference sequence). As DNA, the CDR3 is TGTGCCAGCAGCCGAAGGACAGGGCCCTTGAACACTGAAGCTTTCTTT. Its translation is CASSRRTGPLNTEAFF.

The chain carries TRBV11-2 and TRBJ2-2; D is perhaps TRBD2 (6 bases). The CDR3 is 15 amino acids. V was pared by 6 bases and J by 7 bases, with 18 bases between. Per germline, CDR1 SGHAT and CDR2 FQNNGV. DNA for the CDR3: TGTGCCAGCAGTCGAACTGTCGGGAGTGGCGGGGAGCTGTTTTTT. Residues: CASSRTVGSGGELFF.

The table lists this clonotype with a count of one. V and J are TRBV20-1 and TRBJ2-7, with D maybe TRBD2 (7 bases). The V gene lost 5 bases and the J gene lost 5 bases, with 28 bases spanning the gap. This CDR3 is 17 amino acids long. Germline assignment: CDR1 DFQATT and CDR2 SNEGSKA (reference sequence). The CDR3 DNA reads as TGCAGTGCTCCCCGAGCCCGGGAGGTTTCGTGGGGGCACGAGCAGTACTTC. Translated, it gives CSAPRAREVSWGHEQYF.

V and J are TRBV7-9 and TRBJ2-7; maybe TRBD1 (6 bases). The V end was cut by 5 bases, the J end by 3 bases, with 17 bases between. This CDR3 is 15 amino acids long. Germline loops: CDR1 SEHNR, CDR2 FQNEAQ (reference sequence). DNA of the CDR3: TGTGCCAGCAGCCCTCGGACAGATCAGTACTACGAGCAGTACTTC. It is translated as CASSPRTDQYYEQYF. The full variable domain, completed using reference TRBV7-9 and TRBJ2-7, is DTGVSQNPRHKITKRGQNVTFRCDPISEHNRLYWYRQTLGQGPEFLTYFQNEAQLEKSRLLSDRFSAERPKGSFSTLEIQRTEQGDSAMYLCASSPRTDQYYEQYFGPGTRLTVT.

V and J are TRBV10-3 and TRBJ2-5; D is possibly TRBD1 (6 bases). Germline CDR1 ENHRY, CDR2 SYGVKD. V was cut by 2 bases and J by 2 bases, with 12 bases left in between. This CDR3 comprises 15 residues. As DNA, the CDR3 is TGTGCCATCAGTGAGACTTACAGGGCGCAAGAGACCCAGTACTTC. It yields the protein CAISETYRAQETQYF.